These T cell receptor beta chains were read from a single sample in a study of response to subunit inactivated influenza vaccine. In TCRdb, the RT-PCR reads were re-called with MiXCR into one record per CDR3 protein. The sample contains 560,000 or so distinct CDR3 sequences, around 8% of which appear only once. The source material was PBMCs from blood, sampled less than 30 months after vaccination. The receptors shown here come from a man aged 50 to 75 who received an inactivated influenza vaccine. The CDR3 runs from the conserved cysteine through the conserved F or W. A D gene is named only where the DNA matches it firmly. Clone size is stated in some rows and not others, as once, few, many or a class when expanded.

TRBD1	TRBJ1-2	few	TRBV20-1	CSATPALDRVYGYTF	TGCAGTGCTACTCCTGCCCTTGACAGGGTCTACGGCTACACCTTC
-	TRBJ2-2	-	TRBV2	CASGDLTRNTGELFF	TGTGCCAGCGGGGACCTCACCAGGAACACCGGGGAGCTGTTTTTT
-	TRBJ1-2	many	TRBV10-2	CASSELSANYGYTF	TGCGCCAGCAGTGAGTTGTCTGCAAACTATGGCTACACCTTC
TRBD1	TRBJ2-7	few	TRBV6-5	CASSYRGTAYEQYF	TGTGCCAGCAGTTACAGGGGGACAGCCTACGAGCAGTACTTC
TRBD1	TRBJ2-7	few	TRBV11-2	CASSGQGQPYEQYF	TGTGCCAGCAGCGGACAGGGCCAGCCCTACGAGCAGTACTTC
-	TRBJ2-1	-	TRBV6-5	CASSYSQVYNEQFF	TGTGCCAGCAGTTACTCTCAAGTCTACAATGAGCAGTTCTTC
-	TRBJ2-1	many	TRBV6-2/TRBV6-3	CASRPGGGRRRGSYNEQFF	TGTGCCAGCAGACCAGGGGGGGGGCGTCGCCGTGGCTCCTACAATGAGCAGTTCTTC
TRBD1	TRBJ2-7	few	TRBV7-9	CASSLGAGTGDPQYF	TGTGCCAGCAGCTTAGGGGCCGGGACAGGGGATCCGCAGTACTTC
TRBD1	TRBJ2-1	few	TRBV18	CASSPQGQTNYNEQFF	TGTGCCAGCTCACCACAGGGACAGACCAACTACAATGAGCAGTTCTTC
-	TRBJ1-2	many	TRBV20-1	CSARGTGYGYTF	TGCAGTGCAAGAGGGACGGGCTATGGCTACACCTTC
TRBD2	TRBJ2-1	-	TRBV20-1	CSANLAGPAASYNEQFF	TGCAGTGCTAATTTAGCGGGACCAGCCGCGTCCTACAATGAGCAGTTCTTC
-	TRBJ2-5	few	TRBV18	CASSPPLKETQYF	TGTGCCAGCTCACCACCTCTTAAAGAGACCCAGTACTTC
-	TRBJ2-3	many	TRBV3-1	CASSQGLRADTQYF	TGTGCCAGCAGCCAAGGACTCCGGGCGGATACGCAGTATTTT
-	TRBJ2-5	few	TRBV15	CATSRDLGPETQYF	TGTGCCACCAGCAGAGATCTGGGCCCAGAGACCCAGTACTTC
-	TRBJ1-3	many	TRBV10-3	CAITGSHSGNTIYF	TGTGCCATCACTGGCAGCCACTCTGGAAACACCATATATTTT
-	TRBJ2-6	few	TRBV11-1	CASSSNRWTEYSGANVLTF	TGTGCCAGCAGCTCCAATAGATGGACGGAATACTCTGGGGCCAACGTCCTGACTTTC
-	TRBJ1-1	-	TRBV3-1	CASSLNLQASNTEAFF	TGTGCCAGCAGCCTTAACCTACAAGCCTCGAACACTGAAGCTTTCTTT
-	TRBJ2-1	many	TRBV11-2	CASSLVGGRGSYNEQFF	TGTGCCAGCAGCTTAGTTGGAGGAAGGGGTTCCTACAATGAGCAGTTCTTC
-	TRBJ2-1	many	TRBV24-1	CATSDPFGRTYNEQFF	TGTGCCACCAGTGATCCGTTCGGGAGAACTTACAATGAGCAGTTCTTC
-	TRBJ2-2	many	TRBV29-1	CSVPRDPFASGGELFF	TGCAGCGTGCCTCGGGACCCATTCGCGTCAGGCGGGGAGCTGTTTTTT
-	TRBJ2-3	few	TRBV29-1	CSVEYRSDTQYF	TGCAGCGTTGAATACAGGTCAGATACGCAGTATTTT
TRBD1	TRBJ2-1	few	TRBV2	CASSVQGEQFF	TGTGCCAGCAGTGTACAGGGGGAGCAGTTCTTC
TRBD2	TRBJ2-1	many	TRBV20-1	CSAPGTRGFGEQFF	TGCAGTGCCCCCGGGACTAGGGGTTTCGGTGAGCAGTTCTTC
-	TRBJ2-4	many	TRBV7-2	CASSPGSLAKNIQYF	TGTGCCAGCAGCCCCGGGTCCCTGGCCAAAAACATTCAGTACTTC
TRBD2	TRBJ2-5	-	TRBV20-1	CSALGLAGKSGETQYF	TGCAGTGCTTTAGGACTAGCGGGAAAAAGTGGAGAGACCCAGTACTTC
TRBD1	TRBJ1-1	many	TRBV12-3/TRBV12-4	CASSPTSGQGYTEAFF	TGTGCCAGCAGCCCGACCTCGGGACAGGGGTACACTGAAGCTTTCTTT